This record concerns one T cell receptor (beta chain) sequence. The antigen remains undetermined. TCRdb's copy holds only in-frame clones and misses some; the assay was immunoSEQ multiplex PCR. The table lists 75,000 to 95,000 clones, around 92% of them singletons, with 0.45% to 0.55% in the top ten. Germline CDR1 reads SNHLY; CDR2 reads FYNNEI. The ends lost 6 bases at V and 0 bases at J; junction bases unmatched: 6. The CDR3 length is 15 residues. This record belongs to a study of OX40 agonist ivuxolimab in advanced cancers. Study results and limitations: Individuals who were partial responders at 0.1-3.0 mg/kg had clonal expansion that ranked among the lowest. CD8+ T cells (on average) carried more expanded clones than CD4+ T cells.

No patient had autoimmune disease or received systemic immunosuppression. Sampling times: baseline, cycle 4 day 1, cycle 7 day 1. This chain uses TRBV2 with TRBJ1-2; 8 bases match TRBD1. The sample here was CD4+ or CD8+ T cells sorted from blood, taken in a trial of the OX40 agonist ivuxolimab. The receptor comes from an adult with an advanced solid tumor such as melanoma, head and neck, liver or kidney cancer. The CDR3 region is CASRTGQGANYGYTF. The CDR3 nucleotides read TGTGCCAGCAGAACAGGACAGGGAGCTAACTATGGCTACACCTTC.